The entry below gives a single T cell receptor beta chain sequence along with its context. The germline CDR1 and CDR2 sequences are MNHEY and SMNVEV (reference sequence). The CDR3 is made up of 16 amino acids. V shed 6 bases and J shed 6 bases, with 18 bases lying between them. This entry belongs to a study of blood T cell repertoires in COVID-19. Clinical histories supplied by participants themselves formed the basis of cohort assignment. During the 2 weeks before they entered the study, exposed participants had met someone with a PCR-confirmed or clinician-diagnosed COVID-19 case. Method: immunoSEQ multiplex PCR; TCRdb's copy keeps in-frame clones and lacks some. This table holds fewer than 350,000 clones, around 85% found once.

Sequenced: PBMCs or T cells enriched from blood (not recorded which). This clonotype originated in a woman in her 30s who had been exposed to COVID-19. This chain uses TRBV27 with TRBJ1-6; D might be TRBD1 (5 bases). CDR3 amino acids: CASSRLGVTGNSPLHF. The CDR3 region has the DNA TGTGCCAGCAGCCGCTTAGGGGTAACGGGTAATTCACCCCTCCACTTT.